The entry below gives a single TCR beta chain sequence along with its context. Its target is unknown. The sample belongs to a study of T cell responses to AZD1222 COVID-19 vaccine. General observations from the study: Spike-specific TCR depth and breadth grew after two AZD1222 doses.

Assay: immunoSEQ multiplex PCR; the TCRdb copy retains only in-frame clones and omits some. Among 100,000 or so clones listed, about 88% were seen once. V lost 9 bases to trimming and J lost 5 bases, with 14 bases between them. Germline CDR1 LNHDA, CDR2 SQIVND (reference sequence). The length of the CDR3 is 13 residues. This chain links TRBV19 with TRBJ1-5; D gene unclear. Specimen: peripheral blood, collected on day 0 of AZD1222 vaccination. The receptor was derived from an adult in good health. CDR3 DNA sequence: TGTGCCAGCGCCCCGTCGGGGTATCAGCCCCAGCATTTT. Its protein product is CASAPSGYQPQHF.